What follows describes a single T cell receptor (beta chain). Its specificity is not known. Exclusions: uncontrolled infection, other autoimmune disease, pregnancy, lactation. The sample belongs to a study of T cells in Graves' hyperthyroidism and ophthalmopathy. Study conclusions and caveats: Within blood appeared most thyroid clonotypes that had expanded above 0.001.

From RNA transcripts, TCR beta CDR3 regions were amplified. The TCR CDR3 first-round RT-PCR relied on the HTBI primer set. TCRdb reanalysed the multiplex PCR reads using MiXCR and keeps one entry per CDR3 protein. The sample has 300,000 to 450,000 distinct CDR3 sequences, 25% seen once. V lost 3 bases and J 3 bases, leaving 12 bases between the germline ends. The CDR3 has 14 amino acids. Per the germline V gene, CDR1 is KGHSH and CDR2 is LQKENI. The receptor was isolated from a man in his fifties with Graves' hyperthyroidism. The chain links TRBV18 to TRBJ2-7; D perhaps matches TRBD1 (5 bases). Specimen: blood. The CDR3 DNA is TGTGCCAGCTCACCTTCATCAGGGATCTACGAGCAGTACTTC. Amino acid sequence: CASSPSSGIYEQYF.